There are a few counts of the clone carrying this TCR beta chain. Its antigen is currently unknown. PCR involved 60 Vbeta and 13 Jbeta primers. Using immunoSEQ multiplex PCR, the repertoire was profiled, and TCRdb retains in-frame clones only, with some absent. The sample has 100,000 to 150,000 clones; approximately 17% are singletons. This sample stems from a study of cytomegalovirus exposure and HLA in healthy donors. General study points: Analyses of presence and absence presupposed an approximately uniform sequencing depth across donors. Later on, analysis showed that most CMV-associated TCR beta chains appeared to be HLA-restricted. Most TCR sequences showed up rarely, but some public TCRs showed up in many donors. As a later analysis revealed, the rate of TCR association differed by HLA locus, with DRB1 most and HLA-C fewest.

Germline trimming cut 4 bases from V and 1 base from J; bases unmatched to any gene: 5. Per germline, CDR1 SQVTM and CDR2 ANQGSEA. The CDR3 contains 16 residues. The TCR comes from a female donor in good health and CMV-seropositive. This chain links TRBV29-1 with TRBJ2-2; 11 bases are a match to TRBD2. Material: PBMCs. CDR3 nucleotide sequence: TGCAGCGTTGCCTCGCTAGCGGGAGGGAACACCGGGGAGCTGTTTTTT. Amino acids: CSVASLAGGNTGELFF.